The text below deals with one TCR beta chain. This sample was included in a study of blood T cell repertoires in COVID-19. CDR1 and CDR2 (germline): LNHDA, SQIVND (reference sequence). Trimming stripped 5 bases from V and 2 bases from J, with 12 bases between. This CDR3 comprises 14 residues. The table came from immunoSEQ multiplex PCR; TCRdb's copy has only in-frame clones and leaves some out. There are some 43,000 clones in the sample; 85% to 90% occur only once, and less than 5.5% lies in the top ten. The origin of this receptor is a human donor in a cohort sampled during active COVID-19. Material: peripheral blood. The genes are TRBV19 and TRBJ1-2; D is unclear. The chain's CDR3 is CASSWYNLNYGYTF. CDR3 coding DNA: TGTGCCAGTAGTTGGTACAACCTCAACTATGGCTACACCTTC.